These 29 T cell receptor beta chains share one sample of origin, sequenced in a study of shared T cell receptors in the human thymus. Profiling relied on immunoSEQ multiplex PCR, and the TCRdb table lists in-frame clones only, not all of them. The sample carries some 760,000 clones, over 75% recorded once. The data were also submitted as part of a second study, on human thymus T cells.

The sequenced sample was thymocytes. The receptor set was obtained from a girl less than two years old with a congenital heart defect.

The chain couples TRBV29-1 to TRBJ1-2; TRBD1 is a possible D gene (5 bases). The CDR3 totals 14 residues. V was trimmed by 6 bases and J by 0 bases, leaving 14 bases between them. Germline V CDR1 and CDR2: SQVTM, ANQGSEA. This chain's CDR3 is CSVSSAGTNYGYTF. CDR3 sequence (DNA): TGCAGCGTGAGCTCCGCAGGGACTAACTATGGCTACACCTTC.

The chain couples TRBV28 to TRBJ2-1, with D maybe TRBD2 (5 bases). This CDR3 is 11 amino acids long. CDR1 MDHEN and CDR2 SYDVKM come from the germline V gene. The V gene lost 4 bases and the J gene lost 10 bases, with 8 bases spanning the gap. DNA of the CDR3: TGTGCCAGCAGTTCTAGCTCCGAGCAGTTCTTC. Translating it yields CASSSSSEQFF. Variable domain in full (rest from reference TRBV28 and TRBJ2-1): DVKVTQSSRYLVKRTGEKVFLECVQDMDHENMFWYRQDPGLGLRLIYFSYDVKMKEKGDIPEGYSVSREKKERFSLILESASTNQTSMYLCASSSSSEQFFGPGTRLTVL.

In its sample, this clone was seen a few times. The rearrangement links TRBV5-6 to TRBJ2-7; the match to TRBD2 covers 11 bases. This CDR3 has 16 residues. J gave up 4 bases and V 4 bases, and 10 bases lay outside the gene matches. Germline CDR1 is SGHDT and CDR2 is YYEEEE. This CDR3 is CASSRSPLAGGYEQYF. The CDR3 nucleotides read TGTGCCAGCAGCCGGTCGCCTCTAGCGGGGGGTTACGAGCAGTACTTC.

This clone was counted a single time. The rearrangement links TRBV15 to TRBJ2-1; weak D call: TRBD1 (6 bases). Germline CDR1 LNHNV, CDR2 YYDKDF (reference sequence). CDR3 length: 15 amino acids. The V and J ends lost 5 bases and 3 bases respectively, with 14 bases between them. In nucleotides, the CDR3 is TGTGCCACCAGCTACAATCCGGACAGCTACAATGAGCAGTTCTTC. It encodes CATSYNPDSYNEQFF.

J is TRBJ1-4 and V is TRBV6-1; 7 bases line up with TRBD1. V lost 10 bases, J lost 2 bases, and 4 bases stayed unmatched. The CDR3 is 13 residues long. Germline values: CDR1 MNHNS, CDR2 SASEGT. The CDR3 sequence: CAIPDRTNEKLFF. The CDR3 bases are TGTGCCATCCCGGACAGGACTAATGAAAAACTGTTTTTT.

The chain joins TRBV29-1 to TRBJ1-2, with 7 bases identical to TRBD1. CDR1 SQVTM and CDR2 ANQGSEA come from the germline V gene. The V and J ends lost 4 bases and 2 bases, in that order; junction bases with no gene match: 16. The CDR3 consists of 17 residues. DNA for the CDR3: TGCAGCGTTGGTAATACAGGGGCGGGAAAACAAAACTATGGCTACACCTTC. Translated, it gives CSVGNTGAGKQNYGYTF.

This chain connects TRBV7-9 to TRBJ2-3, with 11 nucleotides matching TRBD2. The V and J ends lost 1 base and 3 bases, in that order; junction bases with no gene match: 6. The CDR3 runs 17 residues. Germline lookup yields CDR1 SEHNR and CDR2 FQNEAQ (reference sequence). CDR3 protein: CASSLEISGGDTDTQYF. CDR3 sequence (DNA): TGTGCCAGCAGCTTAGAGATTAGCGGGGGGGATACAGATACGCAGTATTTT. Looking up the rest from reference TRBV7-9 and TRBJ2-3 gives the full variable domain: DTGVSQNPRHKITKRGQNVTFRCDPISEHNRLYWYRQTLGQGPEFLTYFQNEAQLEKSRLLSDRFSAERPKGSFSTLEIQRTEQGDSAMYLCASSLEISGGDTDTQYFGPGTRLTVL.

DNA for the CDR3: TGTGCCAGTAGTCCCTACAGTATCTCCTGCGGCTACACCTTC. This sequence encodes CASSPYSISCGYTF. This chain uses TRBV19 with TRBJ1-2; no definite D call. CDR1 LNHDA and CDR2 SQIVND come from the germline V gene (reference sequence). Trimming took off 5 bases at V and 8 bases at J, with 18 bases between the two ends. This CDR3 region has 14 residues.

The chain couples TRBV7-8 to TRBJ2-2; the match to TRBD1 covers 7 bases. Germline-derived CDR1 and CDR2 are SGHVS and FQNEAQ. This CDR3 contains 20 residues. The trim removed 5 bases at V and 0 bases at J, leaving 18 bases unmatched. This CDR3 is CASSTHHPGQTVPNTGELFF. CDR3 sequence (DNA): TGTGCCAGCAGCACACACCACCCGGGACAGACGGTTCCGAACACCGGGGAGCTGTTTTTT.

V is TRBV30 and J is TRBJ1-2, with D unclear. V was shortened by 5 bases and J by 4 bases, with 11 bases between the two germline ends. Germline V CDR1 and CDR2: GTSNPN, SVGIG (reference sequence). There are 12 residues in the CDR3. DNA for the CDR3: TGTGCCTGGGGGCGCGGGATCTATGGCTACACCTTC. It yields the protein CAWGRGIYGYTF.

This chain links TRBV2 with TRBJ1-5; D is ambiguous. V was trimmed by 0 bases and J by 0 bases, leaving 9 bases between them. Looked up from germline, CDR1 is SNHLY and CDR2 is FYNNEI. The CDR3 length is 16 residues. CDR3 loop: CASSEAYSCSNQPQHF. In DNA form, the CDR3 reads TGTGCCAGCAGTGAAGCATACAGTTGTAGCAATCAGCCCCAGCATTTT.

The chain employs TRBV28 and TRBJ2-3; 11 bases agree with TRBD2. V dropped 5 bases and J dropped 0; count of bases not matched to a gene: 10. Germline assignment: CDR1 MDHEN and CDR2 SYDVKM. The CDR3 sequence is 18 residues long. CDR3 in amino acids: CASSPRPTSGESTDTQYF. The DNA for the CDR3 is TGTGCCAGCAGTCCCCGGCCGACTAGCGGGGAAAGCACAGATACGCAGTATTTT.

This sequence joins TRBV5-1 and TRBJ2-7; 9 nucleotides line up with TRBD2. With 0 bases clipped from V and 2 bases from J, the junction kept 3 bases outside the gene matches. Germline loops: CDR1 SGHRS, CDR2 YFSETQ. The CDR3 contains 15 residues. The CDR3 loop is CASSLGLADTYEQYF. The CDR3 DNA follows: TGCGCCAGCAGCTTGGGACTAGCGGATACCTACGAGCAGTACTTC.

The rearrangement uses TRBV7-9 and TRBJ2-7, with 9 bases that match TRBD1. The CDR3 is 18 residues long. The V segment lost 1 base and the J segment 6 bases; nucleotides outside the gene matches: 16. Germline V gene data show CDR1 as SEHNR and CDR2 as FQNEAQ (reference sequence). In DNA, the CDR3 is TGTGCCAGCAGCTTAGTGAGTTATCTGGGACAGGGTGCCTGCGAGCAGTACTTC. It yields the protein CASSLVSYLGQGACEQYF.

This clone was recorded only once. The chain employs TRBV11-2 and TRBJ2-2; TRBD1 matches at 9 bases. After removal of 6 bases from V and 4 bases from J, the junction contained 18 bases not matched to a gene. The CDR3 contains 19 residues. Per the germline V gene, CDR1 is SGHAT and CDR2 is FQNNGV. Here the CDR3 reads CASRWTGASCNLCTGELFF. The CDR3 DNA is TGTGCCAGCAGGTGGACAGGGGCCTCTTGTAATCTATGCACCGGGGAGCTGTTTTTT.

This sequence joins TRBV27 and TRBJ2-1; weak D call: TRBD1 (5 bases). The CDR3 consists of 17 residues. Trimming stripped 4 bases from V and 4 bases from J, with 20 bases between. Per germline, CDR1 MNHEY and CDR2 SMNVEV (reference sequence). CDR3 sequence (DNA): TGTGCCAGCAGTTCTCGACACCTCTCAGGGATGTACAATGAGCAGTTCTTC. It yields the protein CASSSRHLSGMYNEQFF.

The chain carries TRBV5-1 and TRBJ2-1; D is possibly TRBD1 (5 bases). V dropped 3 bases and J dropped 0 bases, with 16 bases sitting between them. The CDR3 has 17 residues. CDR1 and CDR2 (germline): SGHRS, YFSETQ. In DNA form, the CDR3 reads TGCGCCAGCAGCTCTGGGCAGGGCTCGAGCTCCTACAATGAGCAGTTCTTC. This encodes CASSSGQGSSSYNEQFF.

This clone showed up just once. The chain links TRBV27 to TRBJ1-5; the D gene is possibly TRBD1 (6 bases). The CDR3 runs 17 residues. Trimming removed 9 bases from V and 4 bases from J, with 25 bases in between. Looked up from germline, CDR1 is MNHEY and CDR2 is SMNVEV (reference sequence). For the CDR3, the DNA is TGTGCCAGTTCAGGAGGCACAGGGAAATGGGGAAATCAGCCCCAGCATTTT. This sequence encodes CASSGGTGKWGNQPQHF.

V and J are TRBV13 and TRBJ1-3, with 7 bases aligning to TRBD1. Germline-derived CDR1 and CDR2 are PRHDT and FYEKMQ (reference sequence). The ends lost 4 bases at V and 1 base at J; junction bases unmatched: 7. The CDR3 length is 16 residues. CDR3 amino acids: CASSSPDRASGNTIYF. As DNA, the CDR3 is TGTGCCAGCAGCTCCCCAGACAGGGCTTCTGGAAACACCATATATTTT.

The rearrangement joins TRBV20-1 to TRBJ1-1, with 8 bases lining up with TRBD1. This CDR3 has 10 amino acids. CDR1 DFQATT and CDR2 SNEGSKA come from the germline V gene (reference sequence). V shed 4 bases, J shed 11 bases, and the junction held 3 bases outside the gene matches. In DNA form, the CDR3 reads TGCAGTGCTACACAGGGGGTGGCTTTCTTT. Amino acids: CSATQGVAFF.

This chain links TRBV27 with TRBJ1-1, with a weak D call TRBD1 (5 bases). V was trimmed by 6 bases and J by 7 bases, leaving 18 bases between them. Germline lookup yields CDR1 MNHEY and CDR2 SMNVEV (reference sequence). This CDR3 is built from 14 residues. CDR3 sequence: CASRIAAGAFEAFF. The CDR3 DNA follows: TGTGCCAGCAGGATAGCGGCTGGGGCATTTGAAGCTTTCTTT.

This chain links TRBV4-1 with TRBJ1-4; D is perhaps TRBD1 (5 bases). Trimming stripped 0 bases from V and 5 bases from J, with 19 bases between. The CDR3 has 18 residues. Germline CDR1 MGHRA, CDR2 YSYEKL. The CDR3: CASSQEGGDPHINEKLFF. CDR3 bases: TGCGCCAGCAGCCAAGAGGGGGGGGACCCGCACATCAATGAAAAACTGTTTTTT.

The chain uses TRBV7-8 and TRBJ2-1; TRBD1 is a possible D gene (6 bases). This CDR3 comprises 17 residues. Trimming took off 6 bases at V and 0 bases at J, with 18 bases between the two ends. CDR1 is SGHVS and CDR2 is FQNEAQ in the germline V gene. Here the CDR3 reads CASRNRSGTTSYNEQFF. CDR3 DNA: TGTGCCAGCAGGAACCGCTCCGGGACAACCTCCTACAATGAGCAGTTCTTC.

V and J are TRBV15 and TRBJ1-5; a weak D match, TRBD1 (6 bases). The V gene lost 5 bases and the J gene lost 5 bases, with 10 bases spanning the gap. Germline CDR1 LNHNV, CDR2 YYDKDF (reference sequence). This CDR3 is 13 amino acids long. CDR3 residues: CATSEGDHQPQHF. CDR3 DNA sequence: TGTGCCACCAGCGAGGGGGATCATCAGCCCCAGCATTTT.

The chain couples TRBV7-6 to TRBJ2-7; 7 nucleotides agree with TRBD1. The CDR3 has 15 residues. The ends lost 5 bases at V and 3 bases at J; junction bases unmatched: 10. Germline V gives CDR1 SGHVS, CDR2 FNYEAQ. The CDR3, as DNA: TGTGCCAGCAGCCCCAGACAGGGCAACAGCTACGAGCAGTACTTC. Translated: CASSPRQGNSYEQYF.

The chain carries TRBV19 and TRBJ1-1; unclear D gene. The CDR3 covers 14 residues. Germline CDR1 and CDR2: LNHDA and SQIVND (reference sequence). V shed 4 bases and J shed 4 bases, with 13 bases lying between them. CDR3 nucleotides: TGTGCCAGTAGTACCAGGCCCCCCGGCACTGAAGCTTTCTTT. Its translation is CASSTRPPGTEAFF.

J is TRBJ1-4 and V is TRBV18; D is uncertain. Germline V lookup: CDR1 KGHSH, CDR2 LQKENI. The CDR3 contains 19 residues. V dropped 3 bases and J dropped 3 bases, with 23 bases sitting between them. CDR3 residues: CASSPRRHSPSPANEKLFF. CDR3 in DNA: TGTGCCAGCTCACCCCGACGTCATAGCCCTAGCCCGGCTAATGAAAAACTGTTTTTT. Supplemented by reference TRBV18 and TRBJ1-4, the full variable domain reads NAGVMQNPRHLVRRRGQEARLRCSPMKGHSHVYWYRQLPEEGLKFMVYLQKENIIDESGMPKERFSAEFPKEGPSILRIQQVVRGDSAAYFCASSPRRHSPSPANEKLFFGSGTQLSVL.

This chain links TRBV5-1 with TRBJ2-3, with D possibly TRBD1 on 5 matching bases. Germline V CDR1 and CDR2: SGHRS, YFSETQ. V was trimmed by 4 bases and J by 7 bases, leaving 25 bases between them. This CDR3 has 17 residues. As DNA, the CDR3 is TGCGCCAGCAGCCGGGTTGGGAATGCCACGACAGCGAATACGCAGTATTTT. As protein: CASSRVGNATTANTQYF.

V usage is TRBV11-3 and J usage is TRBJ1-1, with 7 bases that match TRBD1. CDR1 and CDR2 (germline): SGHNT, YENEEA. This CDR3 has 13 amino acids. The ends lost 4 bases at V and 5 bases at J; junction bases unmatched: 4. CDR3 bases: TGTGCCAGCAGCTCCCAGGGGGAGACTGAAGCTTTCTTT. Translated: CASSSQGETEAFF. The variable domain in full, with the rest retrieved from reference TRBV11-3 and TRBJ1-1, is EAGVVQSPRYKIIEKKQPVAFWCNPISGHNTLYWYLQNLGQGPELLIRYENEEAVDDSQLPKDRFSAERLKGVDSTLKIQPAELGDSAVYLCASSSQGETEAFFGQGTRLTVV.